These 12 T cell receptor beta chains share one sample of origin, sequenced in a study of blood T cells in healthy people across ages. Using a J-beta primer mix together with a sample-barcoded 5' primer, a second PCR was run for about 6 to 11 cycles. Via MiXCR, TCRdb re-called the 5' RACE reads, giving one row per CDR3 protein. This table has about 1.4 million distinct CDR3 sequences, roughly 64% appearing once. The sequenced material came from blood. The receptors were sampled from a man aged 18 to 35 in good health.

V is TRBV5-1 and J is TRBJ2-1; D uncertain. V lost 2 bases and J 7 bases, leaving 16 bases between the germline ends. The CDR3 contains 15 residues. Germline V gene sequence: CDR1 SGHRS, CDR2 YFSETQ. The CDR3 spells CASSFVAFDTNEQFF. The CDR3 DNA is TGCGCCAGCAGCTTCGTCGCGTTCGATACGAATGAGCAGTTCTTC.

V and J are TRBV2 and TRBJ2-1; 7 nucleotides match TRBD2. CDR1 and CDR2 from the germline V gene are SNHLY and FYNNEI. The V gene end was trimmed by 5 bases and the J gene end by 0 bases; junction bases not matched to a gene: 10. CDR3 length equals 17 residues. The CDR3 sequence: CASSTSWGGTSYNEQFF. CDR3 in DNA: TGTGCCAGCAGTACCTCTTGGGGGGGGACCTCCTACAATGAGCAGTTCTTC.

This clonotype was seen only once. The chain uses TRBV3-1 and TRBJ2-1; D unclear. This CDR3 spans 12 amino acids. Germline loops: CDR1 LGHDT, CDR2 YNNKEL (reference sequence). V lost 1 base, J lost 8 bases, and 6 bases lay in between. The CDR3 here is CASSQGFDEQFF. Written as DNA, the CDR3 is TGTGCCAGCAGCCAAGGATTCGATGAGCAGTTCTTC.

This clonotype occurred many times. The J gene is TRBJ1-1, the V gene TRBV20-1; D unresolved. Trimming took off 5 bases at V and 1 base at J, with 8 bases between the two ends. In germline, CDR1 is DFQATT, CDR2 SNEGSKA (reference sequence). The CDR3 runs 12 residues. The DNA for the CDR3 is TGCAGTGCTCCGCGGGAGAACACTGAAGCTTTCTTT. Amino acids: CSAPRENTEAFF.

This chain links TRBV7-9 with TRBJ1-2; perhaps TRBD1 as D (5 bases). The V gene lost 4 bases and the J gene lost 7 bases, with 22 bases spanning the gap. The CDR3 sequence is 16 residues long. Germline lookup yields CDR1 SEHNR and CDR2 FQNEAQ (reference sequence). This chain's CDR3 is CASSSRGGVVLCGYTF. The CDR3 DNA reads as TGTGCCAGCAGCTCCCGGGGGGGGGTGGTACTCTGTGGCTACACCTTC.

The gene calls are TRBV29-1 and TRBJ1-5; D possibly corresponds to TRBD1 (5 bases). The V and J ends lost 8 bases and 6 bases respectively, with 17 bases between them. CDR1 SQVTM and CDR2 ANQGSEA come from the germline V gene. The CDR3 length is 13 residues. The DNA of the CDR3 is TGCAGCTACAGGAGGGGTGACGGTCAGCCCCAGCATTTT. Protein: CSYRRGDGQPQHF.

This chain joins TRBV3-1 and TRBJ2-5; D unclear. Trimming shortened V by 4 bases and J by 2 bases, and 11 bases separated the two germline ends. The CDR3 spans 14 residues. CDR1 and CDR2 from the germline V gene are LGHDT and YNNKEL (reference sequence). The CDR3 reads CASSRGQPQETQYF. CDR3 bases: TGTGCCAGCAGCCGTGGCCAGCCTCAAGAGACCCAGTACTTC.

This rearrangement joins TRBV2 to TRBJ2-3; 11 positions agree with TRBD1. The J segment lost 3 bases and the V segment lost 5 bases, leaving 4 bases of the junction unmatched. There are 15 residues in the CDR3. Germline lookup yields CDR1 SNHLY and CDR2 FYNNEI. CDR3 in amino acids: CASSKDRGQTDTQYF. The CDR3 DNA reads as TGTGCCAGCAGTAAGGACAGGGGGCAGACAGATACGCAGTATTTT.

The rearrangement uses TRBV5-1 and TRBJ2-7, with 10 bases lining up with TRBD2. CDR1 is SGHRS, CDR2 YFSETQ, per germline. V gave up 8 bases and J gave up 2 bases; unmatched junction bases: 13. The CDR3 has 16 residues. CDR3 protein: CASKTGLAPQAYEQYF. DNA of the CDR3: TGCGCCAGTAAAACGGGACTAGCGCCACAAGCCTACGAGCAGTACTTC.

This chain connects TRBV21-1 to TRBJ1-2; the DNA was not used to check the table's D call, TRBD1. TRBV21-1 is annotated as a pseudogene. This CDR3 comprises 16 residues. The CDR3 loop is CASPGVLRGDDDGYTF. The CDR3 DNA is TGTGCCAGCCCCGGAGTATTAAGGGGGGACGACGATGGCTACACCTTC.

J is TRBJ2-1 and V is TRBV28; 8 positions agree with TRBD1. The CDR3 runs to 16 residues. Germline V gene lookup returns CDR1 MDHEN and CDR2 SYDVKM. J gave up 6 bases and V 4 bases, and 11 bases lay outside the gene matches. The CDR3 DNA is TGTGCCAGCAGTTCTCTCCGGACAGGGTGGGGCAATGAGCAGTTCTTC. Translation gives CASSSLRTGWGNEQFF.

This sequence joins TRBV2 and TRBJ2-1; unclear D gene. Germline V gene lookup returns CDR1 SNHLY and CDR2 FYNNEI. Trimming shortened V by 7 bases and J by 0 bases, and 10 bases separated the two germline ends. The CDR3 totals 14 residues. DNA of the CDR3: TGTGCCAGCATGGGCCTGGGCTCCTACAATGAGCAGTTCTTC. It translates to CASMGLGSYNEQFF.